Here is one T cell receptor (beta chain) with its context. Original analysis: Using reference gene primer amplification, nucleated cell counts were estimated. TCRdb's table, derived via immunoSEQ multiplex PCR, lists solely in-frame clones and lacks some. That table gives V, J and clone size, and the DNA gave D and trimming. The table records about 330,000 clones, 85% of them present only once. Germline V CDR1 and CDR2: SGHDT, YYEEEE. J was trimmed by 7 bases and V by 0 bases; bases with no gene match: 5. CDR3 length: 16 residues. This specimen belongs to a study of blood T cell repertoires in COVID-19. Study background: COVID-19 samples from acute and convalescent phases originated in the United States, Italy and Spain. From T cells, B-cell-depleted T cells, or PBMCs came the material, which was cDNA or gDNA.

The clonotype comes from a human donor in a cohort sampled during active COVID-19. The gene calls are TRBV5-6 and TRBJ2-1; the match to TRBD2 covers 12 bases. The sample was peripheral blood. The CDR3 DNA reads TGTGCCAGCAGCTTGGTACGGCTAGCGGGGGGGAATGAGCAGTTCTTC. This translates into CASSLVRLAGGNEQFF. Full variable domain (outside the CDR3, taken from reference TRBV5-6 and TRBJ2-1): DAGVTQSPTHLIKTRGQQVTLRCSPKSGHDTVSWYQQALGQGPQFIFQYYEEEERQRGNFPDRFSGHQFPNYSSELNVNALLLGDSALYLCASSLVRLAGGNEQFFGPGTRLTVL.